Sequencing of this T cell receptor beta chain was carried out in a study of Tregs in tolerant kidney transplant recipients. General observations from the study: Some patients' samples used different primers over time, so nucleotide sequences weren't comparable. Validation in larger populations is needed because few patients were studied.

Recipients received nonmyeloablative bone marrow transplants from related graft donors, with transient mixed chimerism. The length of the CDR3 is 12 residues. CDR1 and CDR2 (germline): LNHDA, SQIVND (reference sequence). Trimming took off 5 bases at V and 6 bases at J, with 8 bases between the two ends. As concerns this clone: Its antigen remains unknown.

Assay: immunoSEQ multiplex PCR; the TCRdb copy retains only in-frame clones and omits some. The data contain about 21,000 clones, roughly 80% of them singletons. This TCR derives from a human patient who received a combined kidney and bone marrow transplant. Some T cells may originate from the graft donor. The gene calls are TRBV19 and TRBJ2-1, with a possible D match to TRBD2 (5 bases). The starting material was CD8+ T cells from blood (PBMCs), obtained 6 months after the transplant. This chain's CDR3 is CASSLGVNEQFF. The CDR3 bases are TGTGCCAGTAGTTTGGGAGTCAATGAGCAGTTCTTC.